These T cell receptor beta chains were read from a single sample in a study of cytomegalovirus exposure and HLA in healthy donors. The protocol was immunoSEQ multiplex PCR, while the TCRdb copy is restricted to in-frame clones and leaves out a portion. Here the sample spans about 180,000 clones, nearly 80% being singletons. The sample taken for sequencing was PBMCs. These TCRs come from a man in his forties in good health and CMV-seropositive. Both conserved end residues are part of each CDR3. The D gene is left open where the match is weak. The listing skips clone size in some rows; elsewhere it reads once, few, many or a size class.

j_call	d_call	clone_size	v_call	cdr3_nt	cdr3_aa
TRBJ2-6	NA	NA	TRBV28	TGTGCCAGCAAAGAATTGGGCAGCAGCTCTGGGGCCAACGGCCTGACTTTC	CASKELGSSSGANGLTF
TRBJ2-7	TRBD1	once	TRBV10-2	TGCGCCAGCAGTAGACAGGGTCCCTACGAGCAGTACTTC	CASSRQGPYEQYF
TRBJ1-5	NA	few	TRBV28	TGTGCCAGCAGTTTGAGGCAGGGAGGCGGGCAGCCCCAGCATTTT	CASSLRQGGGQPQHF
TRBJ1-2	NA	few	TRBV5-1	TGCGCCAGCAGCTTGGGTGGGAGAAGTGAAGGCTACACCTTC	CASSLGGRSEGYTF
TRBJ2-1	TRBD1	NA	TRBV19	TGTGCCAGTACTCACACGAGGGGACAGGGCCACAATGAGCAGTTCTTC	CASTHTRGQGHNEQFF
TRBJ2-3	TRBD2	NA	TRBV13	TGTGCCAGCAGCCCATATAGCGGGATGGTAGATACGCAGTATTTT	CASSPYSGMVDTQYF
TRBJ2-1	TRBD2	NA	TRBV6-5	TGTGCCAGCAGTTACACTCTAGCGGGAGGCTACAATGAGCAGTTCTTC	CASSYTLAGGYNEQFF
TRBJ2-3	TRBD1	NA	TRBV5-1	TGCGCCAGCAGCCCCGGGACAGTCTTAGATACGCAGTATTTT	CASSPGTVLDTQYF
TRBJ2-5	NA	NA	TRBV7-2	TGTGCCAGCAGCTTAGGGGCGGGGCAAGAGACCCAGTACTTC	CASSLGAGQETQYF
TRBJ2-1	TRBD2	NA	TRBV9	TGTGCCAGCAGCGTGGGGGGACTAGCGCACTACAATGAGCAGTTCTTC	CASSVGGLAHYNEQFF
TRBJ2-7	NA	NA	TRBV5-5	TGTGCCAGCAGCGCGGGGACGTGGACAACCTACGAGCAGTACTTC	CASSAGTWTTYEQYF
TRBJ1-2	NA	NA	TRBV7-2	TGTGCCAGCAGCCCCGCAGCGTCCTATGGCTACACCTTC	CASSPAASYGYTF
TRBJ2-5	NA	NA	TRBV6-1	TGTGCCAGCTCAGAATCGGAGGGGCCAGAGACCCAGTACTTC	CASSESEGPETQYF
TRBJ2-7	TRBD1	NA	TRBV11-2	TGTGCCAGCAGCCTGACAGGGATCTCCTACGAGCAGTACTTC	CASSLTGISYEQYF
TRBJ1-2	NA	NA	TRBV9	TGTGCCAGCAGCGTAGGGGGGGACCCCAACTATGGCTACACCTTC	CASSVGGDPNYGYTF
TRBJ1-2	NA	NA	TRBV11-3	TGTGCCAGCAGCGCGACAGACTATGGCTACACCTTC	CASSATDYGYTF
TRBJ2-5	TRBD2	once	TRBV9	TGTGCCAGCAGCGTACCAGCGGGGGGACAAGAGACCCAGTACTTC	CASSVPAGGQETQYF
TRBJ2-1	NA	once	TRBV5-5	TGTGCCAGCAGCTTGGATCGGACAGCCTTCAATGAGCAGTTCTTC	CASSLDRTAFNEQFF
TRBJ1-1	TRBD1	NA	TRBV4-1	TGCGCCAGCAGCCAAGATACTACAGGGGGCACTGAAGCTTTCTTT	CASSQDTTGGTEAFF
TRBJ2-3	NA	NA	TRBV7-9	TGTGCCAGCAGCTTCAGGGCTCGCCGCACAGATACGCAGTATTTT	CASSFRARRTDTQYF
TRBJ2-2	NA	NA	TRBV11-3	TGTGCCAGCAGCTTAGGGACTCGCTTTAACACCGGGGAGCTGTTTTTT	CASSLGTRFNTGELFF
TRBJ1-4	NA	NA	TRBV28	TGTGCCAGCACAGGGGCGTCTAATGAAAAACTGTTTTTT	CASTGASNEKLFF
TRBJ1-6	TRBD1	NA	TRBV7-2	TGTGCCAGCAGCTTAGGAGGGGGCGTCGTTTCACCCCTCCACTTT	CASSLGGGVVSPLHF
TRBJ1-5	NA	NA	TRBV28	TGTGCCAGCAGTTTACTACAGGGAGTGGTTGGGGGTGGGCTGAGCAATCAGCCCCAGCATTTT	CASSLLQGVVGGGLSNQPQHF
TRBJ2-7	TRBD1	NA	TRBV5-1	TGCGCCAGCAGCTTAGGGACAGGGGAAATTTACGAGCAGTACTTC	CASSLGTGEIYEQYF
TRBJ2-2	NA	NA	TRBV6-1	TGTGCCGTCAAGACTTCCACCGGGGAGCTGTTTTTT	CAVKTSTGELFF
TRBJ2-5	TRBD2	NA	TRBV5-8	TGTGCCAGCAGCGCGGGACTAGCAGGCGAGACCCAGTACTTC	CASSAGLAGETQYF
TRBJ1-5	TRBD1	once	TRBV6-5	TGTGCCAGCAGCCGACAGGGGAATCAGCCCCAGCATTTT	CASSRQGNQPQHF
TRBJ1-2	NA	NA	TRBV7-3	TGTGCCAGCAGCTTAACGGCAGAGTCACAGGATAGCTATGGCTACACCTTC	CASSLTAESQDSYGYTF
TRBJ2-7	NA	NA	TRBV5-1	TGCGCCAGCAAGGAGGCCCACGAGCAGTACTTC	CASKEAHEQYF
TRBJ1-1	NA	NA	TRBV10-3	TGTGCCATCAGTGAGATCGGACAGAACACTGAAGCTTTCTTT	CAISEIGQNTEAFF
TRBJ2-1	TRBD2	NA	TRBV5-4	TGTGCCAGCGGCGGACTAGCGGACAATGAGCAGTTCTTC	CASGGLADNEQFF
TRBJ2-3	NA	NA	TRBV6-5	TGTGCCAGCAGTTACCGGGTCCAGGATACGCAGTATTTT	CASSYRVQDTQYF
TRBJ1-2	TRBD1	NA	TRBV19	TGTGCCAGTAGTACTCGGGTAGGGGGCGAATATGGCTACACCTTC	CASSTRVGGEYGYTF
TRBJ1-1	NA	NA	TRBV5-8	TGTGCCAGCAGCCGTGACAGTAGAGCTTTCTTT	CASSRDSRAFF
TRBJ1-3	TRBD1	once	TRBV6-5	TGTGCCAGCAGTTACGACAGGGACCCTGGAAACACCATATATTTT	CASSYDRDPGNTIYF
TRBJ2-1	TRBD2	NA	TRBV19	TGTGCCAGTAGGGCTAGCGGGTACAATGAGCAGTTCTTC	CASRASGYNEQFF
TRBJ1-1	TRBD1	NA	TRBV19	TGTGCCACCTCGGACAGGGGGCGCCTGAACACTGAAGCTTTCTTT	CATSDRGRLNTEAFF
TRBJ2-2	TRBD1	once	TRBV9	TGTGCCAGCAGCGTAGGGGGACAGGGACACACCGGGGAGCTGTTTTTT	CASSVGGQGHTGELFF
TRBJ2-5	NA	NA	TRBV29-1	TGCAGCGTTGGGGGGCTGGGAGAGACCCAGTACTTC	CSVGGLGETQYF
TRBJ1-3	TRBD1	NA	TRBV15	TGTGCCACCAGTCCTCTAACAGGGGGACCTGGAAACACCATATATTTT	CATSPLTGGPGNTIYF
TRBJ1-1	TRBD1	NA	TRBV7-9	TGTGCCAGCAGTTTGACAGGGGTGGGGTCTGAAGCTTTCTTT	CASSLTGVGSEAFF
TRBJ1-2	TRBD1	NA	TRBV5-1	TGCGCCAGCAGCCGAGGGGGCGACAGGGTTGGCTACACCTTC	CASSRGGDRVGYTF
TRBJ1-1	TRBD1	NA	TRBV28	TGTGCCACGGGACAGGGGATGAACACTGAAGCTTTCTTT	CATGQGMNTEAFF
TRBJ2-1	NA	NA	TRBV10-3	TGTGCGGCAGGGGGGAACTACAATGAGCAGTTCTTC	CAAGGNYNEQFF
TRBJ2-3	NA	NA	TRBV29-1	TGCAGCGGCGCCCCCGGGTCAGATACGCAGTATTTT	CSGAPGSDTQYF
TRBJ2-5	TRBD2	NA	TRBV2	TGTGCCAGTGGCGGGGCGACTAGCCATCAAGGGACCCAGTACTTC	CASGGATSHQGTQYF
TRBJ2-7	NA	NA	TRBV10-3	TGTGCCATCAGTGAAGGGAGCGGAGGGTTTGGCGAGCAGTACTTC	CAISEGSGGFGEQYF